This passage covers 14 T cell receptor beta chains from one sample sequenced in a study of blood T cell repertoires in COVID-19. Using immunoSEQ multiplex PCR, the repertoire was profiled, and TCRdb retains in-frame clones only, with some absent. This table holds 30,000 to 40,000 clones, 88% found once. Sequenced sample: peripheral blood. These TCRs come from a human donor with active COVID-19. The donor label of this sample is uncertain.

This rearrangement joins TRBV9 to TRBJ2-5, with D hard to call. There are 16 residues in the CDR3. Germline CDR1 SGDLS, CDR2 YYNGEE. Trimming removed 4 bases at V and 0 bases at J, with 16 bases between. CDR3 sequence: CASSPGIAQYQETQYF. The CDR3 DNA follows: TGTGCCAGCAGCCCCGGTATAGCCCAGTACCAAGAGACCCAGTACTTC.

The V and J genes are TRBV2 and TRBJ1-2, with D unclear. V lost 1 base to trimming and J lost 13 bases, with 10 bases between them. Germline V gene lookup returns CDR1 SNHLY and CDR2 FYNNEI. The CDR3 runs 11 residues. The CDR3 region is CASSEVAPLTF. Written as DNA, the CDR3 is TGTGCCAGCAGTGAAGTTGCGCCCCTCACCTTC.

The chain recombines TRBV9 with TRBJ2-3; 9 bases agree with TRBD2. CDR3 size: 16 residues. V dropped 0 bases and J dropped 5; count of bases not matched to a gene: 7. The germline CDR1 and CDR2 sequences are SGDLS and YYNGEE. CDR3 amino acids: CASSVGGGGARDTQYF. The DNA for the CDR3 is TGTGCCAGCAGCGTAGGTGGCGGGGGGGCGAGAGATACGCAGTATTTT.

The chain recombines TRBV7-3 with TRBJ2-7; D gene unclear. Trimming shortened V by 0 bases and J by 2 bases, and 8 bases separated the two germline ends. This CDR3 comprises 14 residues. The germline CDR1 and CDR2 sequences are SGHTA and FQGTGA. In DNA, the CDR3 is TGTGCCAGCAGCTTAACTCGAGGTACCTACGAGCAGTACTTC. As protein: CASSLTRGTYEQYF.

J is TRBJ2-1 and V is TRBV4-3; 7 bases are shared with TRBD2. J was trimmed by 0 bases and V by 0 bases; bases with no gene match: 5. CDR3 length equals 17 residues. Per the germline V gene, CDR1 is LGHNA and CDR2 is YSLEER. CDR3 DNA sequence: TGCGCCAGCAGCCAAGACGGCGGGGGTCTCTCCTACAATGAGCAGTTCTTC. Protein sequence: CASSQDGGGLSYNEQFF.

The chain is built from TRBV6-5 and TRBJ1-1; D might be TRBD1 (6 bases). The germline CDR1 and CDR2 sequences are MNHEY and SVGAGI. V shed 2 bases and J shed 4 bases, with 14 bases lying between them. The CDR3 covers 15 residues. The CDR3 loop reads CASSYLNRAVTEAFF. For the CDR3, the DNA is TGTGCCAGCAGTTACCTTAACAGGGCCGTCACTGAAGCTTTCTTT.

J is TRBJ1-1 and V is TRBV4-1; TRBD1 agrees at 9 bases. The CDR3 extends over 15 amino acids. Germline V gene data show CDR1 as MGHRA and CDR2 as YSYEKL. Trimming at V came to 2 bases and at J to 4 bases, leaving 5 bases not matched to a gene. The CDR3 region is CASSQPTGGTTEAFF. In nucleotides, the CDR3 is TGCGCCAGCAGCCAACCCACAGGGGGCACCACTGAAGCTTTCTTT.

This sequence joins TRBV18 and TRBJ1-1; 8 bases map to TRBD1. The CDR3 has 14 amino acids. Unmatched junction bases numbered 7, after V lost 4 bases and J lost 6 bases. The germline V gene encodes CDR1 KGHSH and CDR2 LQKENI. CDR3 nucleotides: TGTGCCAGCTCACTGGACAGGGAAAGCTCTGAAGCTTTCTTT. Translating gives CASSLDRESSEAFF. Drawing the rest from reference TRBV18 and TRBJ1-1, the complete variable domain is NAGVMQNPRHLVRRRGQEARLRCSPMKGHSHVYWYRQLPEEGLKFMVYLQKENIIDESGMPKERFSAEFPKEGPSILRIQQVVRGDSAAYFCASSLDRESSEAFFGQGTRLTVV.

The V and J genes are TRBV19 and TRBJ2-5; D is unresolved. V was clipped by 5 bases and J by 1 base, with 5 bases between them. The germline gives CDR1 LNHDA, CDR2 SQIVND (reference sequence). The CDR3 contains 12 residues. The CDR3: CASSQVQETQYF. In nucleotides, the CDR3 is TGTGCCAGTAGTCAGGTCCAAGAGACCCAGTACTTC. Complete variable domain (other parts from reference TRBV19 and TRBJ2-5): DGGITQSPKYLFRKEGQNVTLSCEQNLNHDAMYWYRQDPGQGLRLIYYSQIVNDFQKGDIAEGYSVSREKKESFPLTVTSAQKNPTAFYLCASSQVQETQYFGPGTRLLVL.

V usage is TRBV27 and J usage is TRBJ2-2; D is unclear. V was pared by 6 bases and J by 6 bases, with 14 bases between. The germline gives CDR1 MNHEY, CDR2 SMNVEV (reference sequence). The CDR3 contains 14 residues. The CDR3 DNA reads TGTGCCAGCAGAAGAGCCGGGTCTGCCGGGGAGCTGTTTTTT. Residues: CASRRAGSAGELFF.

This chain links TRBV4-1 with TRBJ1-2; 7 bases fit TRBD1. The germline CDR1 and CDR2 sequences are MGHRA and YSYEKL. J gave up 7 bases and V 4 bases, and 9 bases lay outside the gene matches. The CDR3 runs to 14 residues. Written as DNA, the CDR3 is TGCGCCAGCAGCCTACTTACAGGGGACGGTGGCTACACCTTC. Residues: CASSLLTGDGGYTF.

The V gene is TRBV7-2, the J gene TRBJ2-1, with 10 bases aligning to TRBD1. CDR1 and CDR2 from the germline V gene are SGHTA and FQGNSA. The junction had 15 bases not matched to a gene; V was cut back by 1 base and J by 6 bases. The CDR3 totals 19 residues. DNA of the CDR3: TGTGCCAGCAGCTTAGGGAATTCCGGGACAGGGGTTGGAGTCAATGAGCAGTTCTTC. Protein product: CASSLGNSGTGVGVNEQFF.

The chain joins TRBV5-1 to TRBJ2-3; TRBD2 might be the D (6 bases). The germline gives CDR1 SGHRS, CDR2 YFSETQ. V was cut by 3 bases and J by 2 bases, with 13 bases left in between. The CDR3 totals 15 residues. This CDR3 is CASSSGTGDTDTQYF. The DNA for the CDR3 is TGCGCCAGCAGCTCCGGGACGGGGGACACAGATACGCAGTATTTT.

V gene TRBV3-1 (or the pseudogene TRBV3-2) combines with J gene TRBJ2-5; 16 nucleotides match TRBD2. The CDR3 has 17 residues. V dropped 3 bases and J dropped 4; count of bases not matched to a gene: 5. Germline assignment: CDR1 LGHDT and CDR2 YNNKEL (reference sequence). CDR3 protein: CASSQGTSGGGVETQYF. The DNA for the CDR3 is TGTGCCAGCAGCCAGGGGACTAGCGGGGGGGGCGTAGAGACCCAGTACTTC.